One and the same sample provided the 19 T cell receptor beta chains below, sequenced in a study of blood T cell repertoires in COVID-19. Profiling relied on immunoSEQ multiplex PCR, and the TCRdb table lists in-frame clones only, not all of them. The repertoire includes some 350,000 clones, around 83% of them detected once, and 2.5% to 3% sits in the top ten. The sequenced sample was peripheral blood. The receptors come from a young man with active or convalescent COVID-19.

This clone appeared a single time. The V and J genes are TRBV5-1 and TRBJ2-1; tentatively, D is TRBD2 (6 bases). CDR3 length: 17 residues. Germline-derived CDR1 and CDR2 are SGHRS and YFSETQ. The germline V and J ends were trimmed by 4 bases and 3 bases, with 20 bases remaining between them. The CDR3 nucleotides are TGCGCCAGCAGCCCGGGGACCTTTGGGGGGTACTACAATGAGCAGTTCTTC. It yields the protein CASSPGTFGGYYNEQFF.

The chain carries TRBV5-1 and TRBJ2-3; 8 nucleotides match TRBD2. From germline, CDR1 is SGHRS and CDR2 YFSETQ. The V segment lost 5 bases and the J segment 1 base; nucleotides outside the gene matches: 3. The CDR3 consists of 14 residues. Here the CDR3 DNA reads TGCGCCAGCAGGGAGACTAGCGGCACAGATACGCAGTATTTT. Translated: CASRETSGTDTQYF. Full variable domain (remainder filled in from reference TRBV5-1 and TRBJ2-3): KAGVTQTPRYLIKTRGQQVTLSCSPISGHRSVSWYQQTPGQGLQFLFEYFSETQRNKGNFPGRFSGRQFSNSRSEMNVSTLELGDSALYLCASRETSGTDTQYFGPGTRLTVL.

This chain uses TRBV7-9 with TRBJ1-6; D is unresolved. Trimming removed 3 bases at V and 9 bases at J, with 12 bases between. This CDR3 is built from 14 residues. Germline values: CDR1 SEHNR, CDR2 FQNEAQ (reference sequence). In DNA, the CDR3 is TGTGCCAGCAGCTTTCGGTCAACGGGTTCACCCCTCCACTTT. Translating gives CASSFRSTGSPLHF.

The count of this clone is one. The chain links TRBV21-1 to TRBJ1-1. TRBV21-1 is given as a pseudogene. The CDR3 covers 13 residues. For the CDR3, the DNA is TGTGCCAGCAGCCCAAAGGCCCCTAGTCCGGCTTTCTTT. This codes for CASSPKAPSPAFF.

V and J are TRBV6-5 and TRBJ1-2; D is uncertain. CDR1 and CDR2 (germline): MNHEY, SVGAGI. The V end lost 6 bases, the J end lost 6 bases, and 17 bases lay between the germline ends. This CDR3 has 14 amino acids. CDR3 nucleotide sequence: TGTGCCAGCAGAAGCAGAGGCTCAAGGCATGGCTACACCTTC. It specifies CASRSRGSRHGYTF.

The chain recombines TRBV5-6 with TRBJ1-2; perhaps TRBD1 as D (6 bases). The CDR3 length is 16 residues. V was trimmed by 6 bases and J by 7 bases, leaving 25 bases between them. Germline CDR1 and CDR2: SGHDT and YYEEEE. CDR3 nucleotides: TGTGCCAGCACCCCAGTAATCACAGGGAATGGTGGTGGCTACACCTTC. This gives the protein CASTPVITGNGGGYTF.

V usage is TRBV6-2 or TRBV6-3 and J usage is TRBJ1-2, with 7 bases identical to TRBD1. Germline V CDR1 and CDR2: MNHEY, SVGEGT. Trimming cost V 6 bases and J 3 bases; bases outside gene matches: 10. This CDR3 spans 15 amino acids. CDR3 region: CASSTQGGFDYGYTF. The CDR3 DNA reads as TGTGCCAGCAGCACCCAGGGGGGATTTGACTATGGCTACACCTTC.

Here the CDR3 reads CASSYEPITEAFF. The DNA for the CDR3 is TGTGCCAGCAGTTACGAGCCGATCACTGAAGCTTTCTTT. This chain uses TRBV6-2 or TRBV6-3 with TRBJ1-1, with unresolved D. Germline lookup yields CDR1 MNHEY and CDR2 SVGEGT. The CDR3 is made up of 13 amino acids. Trimming took off 2 bases at V and 4 bases at J, with 8 bases between the two ends.

DNA for the CDR3: TGTGCCAGCAGCCCCGGGGGGCTCTACAATGAGCAGTTCTTC. It yields the protein CASSPGGLYNEQFF. The chain carries TRBV7-9 and TRBJ2-1, with D tentatively TRBD2 (7 bases). The germline gives CDR1 SEHNR, CDR2 FQNEAQ (reference sequence). CDR3 length equals 14 residues. Trimming cost V 5 bases and J 3 bases, with 11 bases left between them.

The chain links TRBV6-4 to TRBJ2-7; D is uncertain. Trimming cost V 8 bases and J 12 bases, with 17 bases left between them. CDR1 MRHNA and CDR2 SNTAGT come from the germline V gene. There are 11 residues in the CDR3. The CDR3 coding sequence is TGTGCCAGCCCCAATGGCCCTGTTCGGTACTTC. Protein sequence: CASPNGPVRYF.

The gene calls are TRBV6-4 and TRBJ2-1; 7 bases align to TRBD2. This CDR3 is 14 amino acids long. Germline loops: CDR1 MRHNA, CDR2 SNTAGT. Trimming took 5 bases from V and 9 from J; bases not matched to a gene: 10. DNA for the CDR3: TGTGCCAGCAGTTCCAGCGGGGTAAGGGGTGAGCAGTTCTTC. The encoded protein is CASSSSGVRGEQFF.

The chain joins TRBV12-5 to TRBJ2-1; D possibly corresponds to TRBD2 (7 bases). Trimming removed 5 bases at V and 4 bases at J, with 12 bases between. CDR1 LGHNT and CDR2 FRNRAP come from the germline V gene. This CDR3 is 14 amino acids long. Here the CDR3 DNA reads TGTGCTAGTGGTGGGGGGGCAATTTACAATGAGCAGTTCTTC. Its protein product is CASGGGAIYNEQFF.

The chain couples TRBV28 to TRBJ2-7, with TRBD2 matching over 12 bases. This CDR3 region has 14 residues. Germline CDR1 and CDR2: MDHEN and SYDVKM. The J segment lost 4 bases and the V segment lost 6 bases, leaving 4 bases of the junction unmatched. The chain's CDR3 is CASRGGTSGYEQYF. Here the CDR3 DNA reads TGTGCCAGCAGGGGAGGGACTAGCGGGTACGAGCAGTACTTC.

The chain employs TRBV5-4 and TRBJ2-5; no clear D gene. CDR1 is SGHNT and CDR2 is YYREEE in the germline V gene (reference sequence). The CDR3 runs to 13 residues. V lost 3 bases, J lost 1 base, and 7 bases lay in between. The CDR3 sequence is CASSSGFQETQYF. The CDR3 DNA reads as TGTGCCAGCAGCTCGGGTTTCCAAGAGACCCAGTACTTC.

This clone showed up just a few times. The CDR3 DNA reads as TGTGCCAGCAGTTCATCCTATTGGGACAGCTCCTACGAGCAGTACTTC. This sequence encodes CASSSSYWDSSYEQYF. This chain links TRBV6-5 with TRBJ2-7; TRBD1 matches at 7 bases. CDR3 size: 16 residues. The V segment lost 4 bases and the J segment 0 bases; nucleotides outside the gene matches: 9. Germline V CDR1 and CDR2: MNHEY, SVGAGI.

This clone was counted once. The CDR3 sequence is CASRRTRDLYEQYF. CDR3 in DNA: TGTGCCAGCAGGCGGACCAGGGATCTCTACGAGCAGTACTTC. J is TRBJ2-7 and V is TRBV27; a weak D match, TRBD1 (5 bases). This CDR3 comprises 14 residues. Germline V gives CDR1 MNHEY, CDR2 SMNVEV (reference sequence). V was cut by 6 bases and J by 3 bases, with 15 bases left in between.

Written as DNA, the CDR3 is TGTGCCAGCAGCCAGGGACTAGAGTCCTACAATGAGCAGTTCTTC. Translation gives CASSQGLESYNEQFF. This rearrangement joins TRBV11-2 to TRBJ2-1, with 8 bases fitting TRBD2. Germline CDR1 SGHAT, CDR2 FQNNGV. This CDR3 is built from 15 residues. The junction had 4 bases not matched to a gene; V was cut back by 5 bases and J by 1 base.

V and J are TRBV24-1 and TRBJ2-1; 8 bases are shared with TRBD1. Germline loops: CDR1 KGHDR, CDR2 SFDVKD. The CDR3 runs to 17 residues. Losses at the gene ends were 4 bases for V and 6 bases for J; bases not matched to a gene: 13. The CDR3 DNA sequence: TGTGCCACCAGTGAGCCCCCGGGACAGGAAACGGCCAATGAGCAGTTCTTC. Encoded protein: CATSEPPGQETANEQFF.

This clone was counted once. The CDR3 protein is CASSPAGHQETQYF. CDR3 DNA sequence: TGTGCCAGCAGCCCCGCGGGCCATCAAGAGACCCAGTACTTC. J is TRBJ2-5 and V is TRBV27; tentatively, D is TRBD2 (5 bases). Trimming took 6 bases from V and 2 from J, leaving 13 bases between them. Germline V lookup: CDR1 MNHEY, CDR2 SMNVEV (reference sequence). The CDR3 covers 14 residues.